This T cell receptor (beta chain) was sequenced for a study of breast tumors, draining lymph nodes, adjacent tissues. This clonotype was recorded at least ten times. The antigen is unknown. Breast cancer patients provided tissue from their axillary draining lymph nodes. Study-wide findings and caveats: Compared with basal-like, luminal-like tumors shared significantly more repertoire with nontumor tissue. Compared with lymph nodes, tumors were less diverse; compared with nontumor tissue, more. That most tumor T cells come from lymph nodes remained unproven. The data were judged consistent with most tumor T cells coming from lymph node and expanding in tumor.

In TCRdb, the multiplex PCR reads were re-called with MiXCR into one record per CDR3 protein. Of over 70,000 distinct CDR3 sequences in the sample, about 27% are singletons; the top ten hold over 6.5%. The TCR sequence derives from a female donor with breast cancer. Some clones in this sample may be carry-over from other donors' samples. Sequencing was carried out using axillary lymph node tissue.

CDR3: CSARQGPLAGNEKLFF. DNA for the CDR3: TGCAGTGCTAGACAAGGACCCCTTGCGGGTAATGAAAAACTGTTTTTT. The J gene is TRBJ1-4, the V gene TRBV20-1, with no clear D. CDR1 and CDR2 (germline): DFQATT, SNEGSKA (reference sequence). The germline V and J ends were trimmed by 2 bases and 4 bases, with 17 bases remaining between them. The CDR3 is 16 amino acids.